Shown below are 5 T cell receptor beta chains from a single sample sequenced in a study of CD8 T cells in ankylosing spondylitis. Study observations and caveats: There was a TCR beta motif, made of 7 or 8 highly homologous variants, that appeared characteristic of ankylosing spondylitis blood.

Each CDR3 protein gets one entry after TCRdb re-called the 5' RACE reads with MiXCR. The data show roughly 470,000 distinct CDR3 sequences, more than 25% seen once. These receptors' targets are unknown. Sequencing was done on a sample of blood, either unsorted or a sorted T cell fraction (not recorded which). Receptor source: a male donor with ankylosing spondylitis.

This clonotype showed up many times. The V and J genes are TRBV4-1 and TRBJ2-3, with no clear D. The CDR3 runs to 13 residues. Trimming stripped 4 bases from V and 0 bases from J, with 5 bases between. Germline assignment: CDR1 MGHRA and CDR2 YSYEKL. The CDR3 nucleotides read TGCGCCAGCAGCCGTTCTAGCACAGATACGCAGTATTTT. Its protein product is CASSRSSTDTQYF.

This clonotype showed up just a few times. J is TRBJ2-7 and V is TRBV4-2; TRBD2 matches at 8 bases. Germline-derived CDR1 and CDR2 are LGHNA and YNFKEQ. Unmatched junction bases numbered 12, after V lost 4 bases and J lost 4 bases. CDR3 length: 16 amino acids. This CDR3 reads CASSPSRGGDGYEQYF. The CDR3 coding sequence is TGTGCCAGCAGCCCTAGTCGGGGGGGCGATGGGTACGAGCAGTACTTC.

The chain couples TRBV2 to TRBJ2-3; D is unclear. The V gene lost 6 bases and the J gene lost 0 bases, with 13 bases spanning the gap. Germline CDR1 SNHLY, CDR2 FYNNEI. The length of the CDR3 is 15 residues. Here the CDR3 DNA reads TGTGCCAGCAGCTCCTTCGGTGCTAGCACAGATACGCAGTATTTT. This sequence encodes CASSSFGASTDTQYF.

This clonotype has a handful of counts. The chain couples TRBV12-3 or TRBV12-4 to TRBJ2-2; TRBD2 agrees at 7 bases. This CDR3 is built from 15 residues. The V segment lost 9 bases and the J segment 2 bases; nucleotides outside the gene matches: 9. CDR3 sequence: CASRRLADNTGELFF. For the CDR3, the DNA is TGTGCCAGTCGACGACTAGCTGATAACACCGGGGAGCTGTTTTTT.

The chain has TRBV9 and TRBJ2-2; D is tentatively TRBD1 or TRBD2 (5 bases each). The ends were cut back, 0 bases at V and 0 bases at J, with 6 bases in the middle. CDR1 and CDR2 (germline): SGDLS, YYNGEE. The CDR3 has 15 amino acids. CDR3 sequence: CASSVGGANTGELFF. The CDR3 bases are TGTGCCAGCAGCGTAGGAGGGGCGAACACCGGGGAGCTGTTTTTT.